The entry that follows covers one T cell receptor (beta chain) sequence. The data belong to a study of blood T cell repertoires in COVID-19. CDR1 is MDHEN and CDR2 is SYDVKM in the germline V gene. This CDR3 contains 13 residues. Trimming removed 8 bases from V and 0 bases from J, with 11 bases in between. Using immunoSEQ multiplex PCR, the repertoire was profiled, and TCRdb retains in-frame clones only, with some absent. Among about 210,000 clones listed, approximately 80% were seen once. The V gene is TRBV28, the J gene TRBJ2-7; D not resolved. The sequencing input was peripheral blood. The TCR originated in a human donor in a cohort sampled during active COVID-19. This CDR3 reads CASRTASSYEQYF. CDR3 coding DNA: TGTGCCAGCCGAACCGCTAGCTCCTACGAGCAGTACTTC.